The clone carrying this T cell receptor beta chain was counted a single time. These data belong to a study of blood T cell repertoires in COVID-19. Measured with immunoSEQ multiplex PCR; TCRdb has only the in-frame clones, and not every one. The table records about 170,000 clones, 84% of them present only once. V shed 5 bases and J shed 5 bases, with 3 bases lying between them. The CDR3 runs to 11 residues. Germline V gives CDR1 MDHEN, CDR2 SYDVKM. The sample taken for sequencing was peripheral blood. This rearrangement joins TRBV28 to TRBJ1-4; no reliable D call. The source is a woman aged 65 to 85 with COVID-19, enrolled during active disease. CDR3 protein: CASSLNEKLFF. The CDR3 region has the DNA TGTGCCAGCAGTCTGAATGAAAAACTGTTTTTT.